This TCR beta chain was captured by sequencing in a study of long-term antiretroviral therapy in people with HIV. V lost 6 bases and J 3 bases, leaving 13 bases between the germline ends. Per the germline V gene, CDR1 is MNHEY and CDR2 is SVGAGI. There are 14 residues in the CDR3. Samples were assayed with immunoSEQ v3.0 at survey level. Repertoires were generated with immunoSEQ multiplex PCR, while TCRdb's copy carries only in-frame clones and drops some. The sample records around 18,000 clones, around 87% being singletons. This specimen was unsorted PBMCs, taken 4.2 years after starting antiretroviral therapy. The chain joins TRBV6-5 to TRBJ2-3; D unclear. The TCR was taken from a man aged 50-60 years with HIV. CDR3 nucleotide sequence: TGTGCCAGCAGGGGGAATATGGGGACAGATACGCAGTATTTT. Translating gives CASRGNMGTDTQYF.